Below are 32 T cell receptor beta chains sequenced from a single sample in a study of circulating and synovial CD4+ cells in juvenile arthritis. TCRdb's copy holds only in-frame clones and misses some; the assay was immunoSEQ multiplex PCR. The sample shows about 30,000 clones, roughly 95% of them seen only once. The specimen sequenced was CD4+ T cells from blood. The receptors were sampled from a human donor with juvenile idiopathic arthritis.

The genes are TRBV7-9 and TRBJ1-1; TRBD1 matches at 8 bases. Germline-derived CDR1 and CDR2 are SEHNR and FQNEAQ (reference sequence). The length of the CDR3 is 15 residues. V lost 4 bases and J lost 5; bases outside the gene matches: 9. As DNA, the CDR3 is TGTGCCAGCAGCTCCCTCCAGGGGGCTGGGACTGAAGCTTTCTTT. It encodes CASSSLQGAGTEAFF.

This clone was counted once. This chain connects TRBV28 to TRBJ2-1, with 12 bases aligning to TRBD1. Trimming at V came to 2 bases and at J to 8 bases, leaving 16 bases not matched to a gene. There are 19 residues in the CDR3. Germline values: CDR1 MDHEN, CDR2 SYDVKM. The chain's CDR3 is CASSLRDRGLRRTRDEQFF. CDR3 DNA sequence: TGTGCCAGCAGTTTAAGGGACAGGGGGCTGAGAAGGACTAGGGATGAGCAGTTCTTC.

This CDR3 reads CASSQNGDFSYNEQFF. In DNA, the CDR3 is TGTGCCAGCAGCCAAAACGGGGATTTCTCCTACAATGAGCAGTTCTTC. The chain joins TRBV13 to TRBJ2-1; D is possibly TRBD2 (5 bases). This CDR3 contains 16 residues. Trimming cost V 5 bases and J 0 bases, with 14 bases left between them. Germline V gene lookup returns CDR1 PRHDT and CDR2 FYEKMQ (reference sequence).

This chain uses TRBV30 with TRBJ1-5; possible D gene TRBD1, 5 bases. In germline, CDR1 is GTSNPN, CDR2 SVGIG (reference sequence). The CDR3 runs to 16 residues. Trimming removed 1 base at V and 0 bases at J, with 13 bases between. The CDR3 loop is CAWSGGGINSNQPQHF. The CDR3 DNA follows: TGTGCCTGGAGTGGGGGGGGAATTAATAGCAATCAGCCCCAGCATTTT. The full variable domain, its missing parts supplied by reference TRBV30 and TRBJ1-5, is SQTIHQWPATLVQPVGSPLSLECTVEGTSNPNLYWYRQAAGRGLQLLFYSVGIGQISSEVPQNLSASRPQDRQFILSSKKLLLSDSGFYLCAWSGGGINSNQPQHFGDGTRLSIL.

The chain recombines TRBV6-5 with TRBJ2-4; possible D gene TRBD2, 6 bases. This CDR3 is built from 15 residues. Between the trimmed V and J ends, which lost 4 bases and 3 bases, there was a span of 13 bases. CDR1 is MNHEY, CDR2 SVGAGI, per germline. The chain's CDR3 is CASSSGDGNKNIQYF. The CDR3 DNA sequence: TGTGCCAGCAGTTCGGGGGATGGCAACAAAAACATTCAGTACTTC.

The V and J genes are TRBV28 and TRBJ2-7; no clear D. This CDR3 contains 14 residues. Germline CDR1 and CDR2: MDHEN and SYDVKM. Deletions cut 2 bases from V and 2 bases from J, with 10 bases between. The CDR3 region is CASSLRLRPYEQYF. Here the CDR3 DNA reads TGTGCCAGCAGTTTACGACTGCGCCCCTACGAGCAGTACTTC.

This clone was recorded once. The rearrangement links TRBV11-2 to TRBJ1-4; no firm D call. The V and J ends lost 2 bases and 9 bases respectively, with 13 bases between them. Germline CDR1 is SGHAT and CDR2 is FQNNGV. This CDR3 comprises 14 residues. The CDR3 spells CASSLSGLIQKLFF. Here the CDR3 DNA reads TGTGCCAGCAGCTTAAGCGGACTCATCCAAAAACTGTTTTTT.

The gene calls are TRBV15 and TRBJ2-5; D possibly corresponds to TRBD1 (6 bases). V lost 8 bases, J lost 3 bases, and 13 bases lay in between. Germline V gives CDR1 LNHNV, CDR2 YYDKDF (reference sequence). CDR3 size: 13 residues. The CDR3, as DNA: TGTGCCACCCGAAGGGACATTAAAGAGACCCAGTACTTC. Amino acids: CATRRDIKETQYF. The full variable domain, its missing parts supplied by reference TRBV15 and TRBJ2-5, is DAMVIQNPRYQVTQFGKPVTLSCSQTLNHNVMYWYQQKSSQAPKLLFHYYDKDFNNEADTPDNFQSRRPNTSFCFLDIRSPGLGDTAMYLCATRRDIKETQYFGPGTRLLVL.

The chain employs TRBV15 and TRBJ2-7; TRBD1 aligns across 10 bases. CDR1 is LNHNV and CDR2 is YYDKDF in the germline V gene (reference sequence). V trimming: 3 bases; J trimming: 4 bases; junction bases outside the gene matches: 9. The CDR3 is 16 residues long. CDR3 nucleotides: TGTGCCACCAGCAGCCCCGGACAGGGGGGTGTTTACGAGCAGTACTTC. Its protein product is CATSSPGQGGVYEQYF.

The chain combines TRBV19 with TRBJ1-2, with no clear D. This CDR3 is built from 13 residues. V lost 3 bases to trimming and J lost 1 base, with 6 bases between them. Germline CDR1 reads LNHDA; CDR2 reads SQIVND (reference sequence). The CDR3 coding sequence is TGTGCCAGTAGTATCGGAGATAACTATGGCTACACCTTC. It codes for CASSIGDNYGYTF.

The chain is built from TRBV5-1 and TRBJ1-4; maybe TRBD1 (5 bases). The CDR3 has 14 residues. Germline lookup yields CDR1 SGHRS and CDR2 YFSETQ. The V gene lost 4 bases and the J gene lost 2 bases, with 9 bases spanning the gap. This chain's CDR3 is CASSAGGTNEKLFF. In DNA, the CDR3 is TGCGCCAGCAGCGCGGGGGGGACTAATGAAAAACTGTTTTTT.

CDR3 DNA sequence: TGTGCCAGCAGCGTAGGGGGCGGAAGCACAGATACGCAGTATTTT. Translated: CASSVGGGSTDTQYF. The chain has TRBV9 and TRBJ2-3, with D perhaps TRBD1 (5 bases). Trimming took off 0 bases at V and 0 bases at J, with 8 bases between the two ends. This CDR3 has 15 residues. Germline CDR1 reads SGDLS; CDR2 reads YYNGEE.

The chain is built from TRBV18 and TRBJ2-2; 7 nucleotides line up with TRBD2. CDR3 length equals 13 residues. In germline, CDR1 is KGHSH, CDR2 LQKENI. V shed 0 bases and J 12 bases; nucleotides not matched to a gene: 4. CDR3 in amino acids: CASSPPGREKLFF. DNA for the CDR3: TGTGCCAGCTCACCACCGGGGAGGGAAAAGCTGTTTTTT.

This clone was found a few times. The chain has TRBV19 and TRBJ1-3, with D hard to call. Trimming removed 9 bases at V and 6 bases at J, with 18 bases between. Germline V gene sequence: CDR1 LNHDA, CDR2 SQIVND (reference sequence). This CDR3 has 14 residues. CDR3 nucleotides: TGTGCCAGGCTGGCTGTCGCTCTAGAAAACACCATATATTTT. Residues: CARLAVALENTIYF.

The V and J genes are TRBV4-1 and TRBJ2-3, with D perhaps matching TRBD2 (5 bases). V was trimmed by 1 base and J by 5 bases, leaving 10 bases between them. Germline loops: CDR1 MGHRA, CDR2 YSYEKL. This CDR3 contains 14 residues. The CDR3 loop reads CASSQGLAIDTQYF. CDR3 in DNA: TGCGCCAGCAGCCAAGGGCTAGCAATAGATACGCAGTATTTT.

This clone was seen only a few times. This chain links TRBV29-1 with TRBJ1-1; D gene unclear. Trimming removed 4 bases at V and 2 bases at J, with 8 bases between. This CDR3 comprises 12 residues. CDR1 is SQVTM and CDR2 is ANQGSEA in the germline V gene. This chain's CDR3 is CSVGSPNTEAFF. The CDR3 DNA is TGCAGCGTTGGGAGTCCAAACACTGAAGCTTTCTTT.

The chain couples TRBV7-3 to TRBJ2-1; D is possibly TRBD2 (6 bases). Germline V gene data show CDR1 as SGHTA and CDR2 as FQGTGA. There are 13 residues in the CDR3. V gave up 5 bases and J gave up 6 bases, with 11 bases separating them. The DNA of the CDR3 is TGTGCCAGCAGCCCAGCCGGGGGCAATGAGCAGTTCTTC. Encoded protein: CASSPAGGNEQFF.

This clone appeared once. The chain recombines TRBV5-1 with TRBJ1-1; the match to TRBD1 covers 10 bases. The CDR3 spans 15 residues. The germline V gene encodes CDR1 SGHRS and CDR2 YFSETQ. Trimming took 3 bases from V and 4 from J; bases not matched to a gene: 6. CDR3 in amino acids: CASSWGQGIGTEAFF. In nucleotides, the CDR3 is TGCGCCAGCAGCTGGGGACAGGGGATTGGCACTGAAGCTTTCTTT.

The chain has TRBV7-2 and TRBJ1-2; weak D call: TRBD1 (5 bases). V was trimmed by 3 bases and J by 8 bases, leaving 13 bases between them. The CDR3 is made up of 13 amino acids. Per germline, CDR1 SGHTA and CDR2 FQGNSA. As DNA, the CDR3 is TGTGCCAGCAGCTTCGGGCAGGGTTTAGGCTACACCTTC. It encodes CASSFGQGLGYTF.

This clone was picked up one time. The rearrangement joins TRBV9 to TRBJ1-2; D gene unclear. Between the trimmed V and J ends, which lost 3 bases and 1 base, there was a span of 16 bases. Germline V gives CDR1 SGDLS, CDR2 YYNGEE. This CDR3 spans 16 amino acids. CDR3 sequence (DNA): TGTGCCAGCAGCGCGGGAGGCCGGGGTATTAACTATGGCTACACCTTC. It yields the protein CASSAGGRGINYGYTF.

This clone has a single count. V and J are TRBV27 and TRBJ2-7; TRBD1 agrees at 11 bases. The CDR3 is 15 amino acids. CDR1 and CDR2 (germline): MNHEY, SMNVEV (reference sequence). V gave up 5 bases and J gave up 10 bases; unmatched junction bases: 13. The CDR3 here is CASSKEVPGQGVQYF. The CDR3 bases are TGTGCCAGCAGTAAAGAAGTCCCGGGACAGGGGGTTCAGTACTTC.

The chain carries TRBV28 and TRBJ1-2; TRBD1 matches 7 bases. This CDR3 contains 15 residues. CDR1 is MDHEN, CDR2 SYDVKM, per germline. Trimming took 4 bases from V and 3 from J; bases not matched to a gene: 8. CDR3 in DNA: TGTGCCAGCAGTTCACCCCGGACAGGCCACTATGGCTACACCTTC. As protein: CASSSPRTGHYGYTF.

The CDR3 nucleotides are TGTGCCAGTAGTAAGGCGGGAGGGCCCTACGAGCAGTACTTC. It translates to CASSKAGGPYEQYF. This rearrangement joins TRBV19 to TRBJ2-7; 9 bases agree with TRBD2. The junction had 3 bases not matched to a gene; V was cut back by 4 bases and J by 2 bases. This CDR3 region has 14 residues. Germline V lookup: CDR1 LNHDA, CDR2 SQIVND (reference sequence).

The rearrangement links TRBV18 to TRBJ1-1; D remains unclear. The CDR3 is made up of 15 amino acids. Trimming removed 1 base at V and 4 bases at J, with 13 bases between. Germline V gene lookup returns CDR1 KGHSH and CDR2 LQKENI. CDR3 sequence (DNA): TGTGCCAGCTCACCACGTGGGGATGGGAGCACTGAAGCTTTCTTT. It encodes CASSPRGDGSTEAFF.

V gene TRBV9 combines with J gene TRBJ2-2; 8 bases are a match to TRBD1. CDR3 size: 15 residues. Germline CDR1 SGDLS, CDR2 YYNGEE. V lost 3 bases and J lost 1; bases outside the gene matches: 2. CDR3 DNA: TGTGCCAGCAGCGCGGGGACAGGGAACACCGGGGAGCTGTTTTTT. Residues: CASSAGTGNTGELFF. Filled out from reference TRBV9 and TRBJ2-2, the complete variable domain reads DSGVTQTPKHLITATGQRVTLRCSPRSGDLSVYWYQQSLDQGLQFLIQYYNGEERAKGNILERFSAQQFPDLHSELNLSSLELGDSALYFCASSAGTGNTGELFFGEGSRLTVL.

The chain uses TRBV28 and TRBJ1-2, with a possible D match to TRBD1 (6 bases). Trimming stripped 4 bases from V and 6 bases from J, with 21 bases between. Per germline, CDR1 MDHEN and CDR2 SYDVKM. CDR3 length: 16 amino acids. The CDR3 sequence is CASSSPDSMKWNGYTF. CDR3 sequence (DNA): TGTGCCAGCAGTTCACCGGACAGCATGAAGTGGAATGGCTACACCTTC.

The chain has TRBV10-2 and TRBJ2-7; TRBD2 might be the D (7 bases). The CDR3 runs 14 residues. Germline V gene sequence: CDR1 WSHSY, CDR2 SAAADI. The V gene lost 8 bases and the J gene lost 3 bases, with 17 bases spanning the gap. CDR3 region: CASSPGGPLYEQYF. The CDR3 DNA reads TGCGCCAGCTCACCCGGGGGGCCCCTCTACGAGCAGTACTTC.

The V gene is TRBV6-1, the J gene TRBJ1-3; perhaps TRBD1 as D (6 bases). The CDR3 is 14 residues long. Trimming took 1 base from V and 3 from J, leaving 7 bases between them. Per the germline V gene, CDR1 is MNHNS and CDR2 is SASEGT. This chain's CDR3 is CASSEDRDGNTIYF. The CDR3 nucleotides are TGTGCCAGCAGTGAAGACAGGGATGGAAACACCATATATTTT.

The rearrangement links TRBV28 to TRBJ1-2; a possible D gene is TRBD1 (6 bases). Trimming removed 6 bases from V and 4 bases from J, with 9 bases in between. The CDR3 runs to 12 residues. Per the germline V gene, CDR1 is MDHEN and CDR2 is SYDVKM. CDR3 sequence reads: CASSPGVYGYTF. Here the CDR3 DNA reads TGTGCCAGCAGCCCAGGGGTCTATGGCTACACCTTC.

CDR3 coding DNA: TGTGCCTGCCGGACAGTTTACGAGCAGTACTTC. Its translation: CACRTVYEQYF. This sequence joins TRBV30 and TRBJ2-7; a weak D match, TRBD1 (6 bases). The CDR3 extends over 11 amino acids. The V gene's germline CDR1 is GTSNPN and CDR2 SVGIG (reference sequence). With 6 bases removed from V and 4 bases from J, the gap between germline ends came to 10 bases.

The chain employs TRBV19 and TRBJ2-2; 8 bases match TRBD2. This CDR3 contains 15 residues. The germline CDR1 and CDR2 sequences are LNHDA and SQIVND (reference sequence). Losses at the gene ends were 7 bases for V and 1 base for J; bases not matched to a gene: 5. CDR3 nucleotides: TGTGCCAGTACTCTTGCGGGAGGGAACACCGGGGAGCTGTTTTTT. It is translated as CASTLAGGNTGELFF.

The chain uses TRBV6-5 and TRBJ1-2; TRBD1 matches 11 bases. This CDR3 has 14 amino acids. Per the germline V gene, CDR1 is MNHEY and CDR2 is SVGAGI. Unmatched junction bases numbered 7, after V lost 5 bases and J lost 8 bases. The CDR3, as DNA: TGTGCCAGCAGTCGGGCGGACAGGGGGCTCGGCTACACCTTC. The encoded protein is CASSRADRGLGYTF.